This T cell receptor beta chain came from a study of blood T cell repertoires in COVID-19. Across the study: Material from acute and convalescent COVID-19 was sourced from the United States, Italy and Spain.

Profiling relied on immunoSEQ multiplex PCR, and the TCRdb table lists in-frame clones only, not all of them. Counted here are 250,000 to 350,000 clones, around 87% occurring once; the ten biggest clones make up around 2.1%. V lost 4 bases and J 6 bases, leaving 13 bases between the germline ends. CDR1 and CDR2 from the germline V gene are SGHNT and YYREEE (reference sequence). The CDR3 totals 13 residues. The genes are TRBV5-4 and TRBJ1-2; no definite D call. This receptor was obtained from a woman aged 25 to 39 who had recovered from COVID-19. The material sequenced was peripheral blood. CDR3 region: CASSVDSWDGYTF. In DNA, the CDR3 is TGTGCCAGCAGCGTAGACTCGTGGGATGGCTACACCTTC. Looking up the rest from reference TRBV5-4 and TRBJ1-2 gives the full variable domain: ETGVTQSPTHLIKTRGQQVTLRCSSQSGHNTVSWYQQALGQGPQFIFQYYREEENGRGNFPPRFSGLQFPNYSSELNVNALELDDSALYLCASSVDSWDGYTFGSGTRLTVV.